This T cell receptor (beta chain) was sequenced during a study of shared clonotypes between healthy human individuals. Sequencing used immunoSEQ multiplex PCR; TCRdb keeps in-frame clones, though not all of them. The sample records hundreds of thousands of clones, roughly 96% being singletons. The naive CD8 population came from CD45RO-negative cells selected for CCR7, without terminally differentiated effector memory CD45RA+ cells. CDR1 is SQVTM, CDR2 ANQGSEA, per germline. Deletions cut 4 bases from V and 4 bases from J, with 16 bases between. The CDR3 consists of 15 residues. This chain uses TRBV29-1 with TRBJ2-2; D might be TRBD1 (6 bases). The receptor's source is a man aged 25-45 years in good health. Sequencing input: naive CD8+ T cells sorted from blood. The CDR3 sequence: CSVVGGSFITGELFF. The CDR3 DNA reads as TGCAGCGTTGTTGGGGGCAGCTTTATCACCGGGGAGCTGTTTTTT.